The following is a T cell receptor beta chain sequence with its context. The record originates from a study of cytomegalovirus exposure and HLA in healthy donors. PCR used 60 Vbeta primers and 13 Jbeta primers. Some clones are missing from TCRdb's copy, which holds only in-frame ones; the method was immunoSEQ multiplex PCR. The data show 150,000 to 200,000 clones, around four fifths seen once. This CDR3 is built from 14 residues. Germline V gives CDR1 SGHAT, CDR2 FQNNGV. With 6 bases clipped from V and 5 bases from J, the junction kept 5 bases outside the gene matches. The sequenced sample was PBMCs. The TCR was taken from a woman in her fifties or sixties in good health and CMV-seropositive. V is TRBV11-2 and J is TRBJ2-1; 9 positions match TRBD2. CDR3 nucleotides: TGTGCCAGCAGAGAAGCGGGGGGAAACAATGAGCAGTTCTTC. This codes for CASREAGGNNEQFF.